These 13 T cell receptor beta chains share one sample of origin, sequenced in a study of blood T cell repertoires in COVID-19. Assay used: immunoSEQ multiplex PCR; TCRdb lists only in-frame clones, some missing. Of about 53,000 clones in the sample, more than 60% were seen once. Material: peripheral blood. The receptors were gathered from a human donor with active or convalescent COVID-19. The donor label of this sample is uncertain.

CDR3 residues: CASSQERASGANVLTF. CDR3 coding DNA: TGTGCCAGCAGCCAAGAAAGAGCCTCTGGGGCCAACGTCCTGACTTTC. The J gene is TRBJ2-6, the V gene TRBV3-1 (or the pseudogene TRBV3-2); unclear D gene. CDR3 length equals 16 residues. Trimming stripped 0 bases from V and 0 bases from J, with 6 bases between. Germline V gene sequence: CDR1 LGHDT, CDR2 YNNKEL (reference sequence).

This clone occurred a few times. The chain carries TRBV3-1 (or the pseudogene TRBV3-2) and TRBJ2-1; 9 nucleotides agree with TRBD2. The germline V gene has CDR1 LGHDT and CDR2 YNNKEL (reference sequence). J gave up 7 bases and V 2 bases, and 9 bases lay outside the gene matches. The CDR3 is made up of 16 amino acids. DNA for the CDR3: TGTGCCAGCAGCCAAAAGATTAGCGGGAGAGGTAATGAGCAGTTCTTC. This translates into CASSQKISGRGNEQFF.

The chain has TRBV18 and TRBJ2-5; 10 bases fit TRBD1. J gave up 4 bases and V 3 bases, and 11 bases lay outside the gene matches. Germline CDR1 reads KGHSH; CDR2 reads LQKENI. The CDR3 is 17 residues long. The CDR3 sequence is CASSPDIGTGEGETQYF. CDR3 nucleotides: TGTGCCAGCTCACCGGATATCGGGACAGGGGAGGGAGAGACCCAGTACTTC.

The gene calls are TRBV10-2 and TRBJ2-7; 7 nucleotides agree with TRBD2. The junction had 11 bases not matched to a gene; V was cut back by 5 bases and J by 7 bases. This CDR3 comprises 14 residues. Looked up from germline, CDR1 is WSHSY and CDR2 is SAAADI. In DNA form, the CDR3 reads TGCGCCAGCAGTAGAACGGGAGGCCCGGTTGAGCAGTACTTC. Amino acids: CASSRTGGPVEQYF.

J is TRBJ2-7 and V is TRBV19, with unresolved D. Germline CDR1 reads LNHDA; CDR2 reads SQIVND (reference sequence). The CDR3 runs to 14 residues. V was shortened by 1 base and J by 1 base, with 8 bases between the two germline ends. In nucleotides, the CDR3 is TGTGCCAGTAGTATAGGGGCTTTTTCCTACGAGCAGTACTTC. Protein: CASSIGAFSYEQYF.

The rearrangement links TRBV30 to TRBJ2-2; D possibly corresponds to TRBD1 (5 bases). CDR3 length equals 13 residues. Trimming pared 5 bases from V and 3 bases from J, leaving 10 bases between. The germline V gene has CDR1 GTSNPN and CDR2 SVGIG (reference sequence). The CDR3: CAWGQGYTGELFF. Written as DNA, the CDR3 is TGTGCCTGGGGGCAGGGCTACACCGGGGAGCTGTTTTTT.

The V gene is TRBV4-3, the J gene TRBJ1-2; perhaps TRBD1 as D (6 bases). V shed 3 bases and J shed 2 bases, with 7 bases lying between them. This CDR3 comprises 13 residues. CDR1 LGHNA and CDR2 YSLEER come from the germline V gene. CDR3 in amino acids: CASSQTGNYGYTF. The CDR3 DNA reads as TGCGCCAGCAGCCAGACAGGAAACTATGGCTACACCTTC.

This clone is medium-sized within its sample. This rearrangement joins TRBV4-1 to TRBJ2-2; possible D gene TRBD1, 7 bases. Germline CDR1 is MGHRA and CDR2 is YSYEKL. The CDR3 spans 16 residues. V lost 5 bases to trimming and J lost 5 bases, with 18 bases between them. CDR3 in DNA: TGCGCCAGCAGCTATCAACCAGGGGGGTTGACCGGGGAGCTGTTTTTT. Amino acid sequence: CASSYQPGGLTGELFF.

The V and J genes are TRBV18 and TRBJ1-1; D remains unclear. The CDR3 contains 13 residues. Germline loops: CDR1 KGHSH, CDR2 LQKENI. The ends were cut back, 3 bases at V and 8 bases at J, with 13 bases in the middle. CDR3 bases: TGTGCCAGCTCACCCAGAAGCGGACTCGAAGCTTTCTTT. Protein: CASSPRSGLEAFF.

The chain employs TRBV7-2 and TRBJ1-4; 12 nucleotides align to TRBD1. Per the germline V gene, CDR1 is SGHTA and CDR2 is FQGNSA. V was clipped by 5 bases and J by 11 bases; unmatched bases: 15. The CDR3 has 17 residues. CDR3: CASSPSGTGGLMGKLFF. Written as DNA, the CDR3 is TGTGCCAGCAGCCCATCCGGGACAGGGGGCCTTATGGGGAAACTGTTTTTT.

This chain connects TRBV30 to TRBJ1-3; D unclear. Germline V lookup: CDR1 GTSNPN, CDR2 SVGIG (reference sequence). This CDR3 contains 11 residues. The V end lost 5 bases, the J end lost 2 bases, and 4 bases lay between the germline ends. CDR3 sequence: CAWRTGNTIYF. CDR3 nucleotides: TGTGCCTGGCGTACTGGAAACACCATATATTTT.

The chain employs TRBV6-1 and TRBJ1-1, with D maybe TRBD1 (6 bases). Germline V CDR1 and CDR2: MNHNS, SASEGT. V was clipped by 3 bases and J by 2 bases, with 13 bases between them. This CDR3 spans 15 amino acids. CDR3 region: CASSDPGQLNTEAFF. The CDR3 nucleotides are TGTGCCAGCAGTGACCCCGGACAGCTTAACACTGAAGCTTTCTTT.

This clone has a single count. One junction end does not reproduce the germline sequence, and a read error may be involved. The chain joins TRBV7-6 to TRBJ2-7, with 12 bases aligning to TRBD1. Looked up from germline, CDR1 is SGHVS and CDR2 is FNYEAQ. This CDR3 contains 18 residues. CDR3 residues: CASSGGTGGLASSFEQYF. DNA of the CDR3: TGTGCCAGCAGCGGGGGGACAGGGGGCCTAGCGTCCTCCTTCGAGCAGTACTTC.